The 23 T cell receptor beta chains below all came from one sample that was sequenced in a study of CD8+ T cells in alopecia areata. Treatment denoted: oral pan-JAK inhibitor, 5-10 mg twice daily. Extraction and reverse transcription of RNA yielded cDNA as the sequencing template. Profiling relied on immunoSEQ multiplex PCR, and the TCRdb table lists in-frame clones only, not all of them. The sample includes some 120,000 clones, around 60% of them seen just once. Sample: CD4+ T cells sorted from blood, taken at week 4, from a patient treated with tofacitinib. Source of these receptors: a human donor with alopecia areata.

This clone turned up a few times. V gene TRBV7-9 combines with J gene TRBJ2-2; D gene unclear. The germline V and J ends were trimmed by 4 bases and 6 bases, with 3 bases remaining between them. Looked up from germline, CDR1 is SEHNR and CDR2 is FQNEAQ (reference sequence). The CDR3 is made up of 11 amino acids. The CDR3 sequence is CASSSPGELFF. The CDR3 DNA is TGTGCCAGCAGCTCACCCGGGGAGCTGTTTTTT.

CDR3 DNA: TGTGCCAGCAGTGAATATCGGGGACAAAGGAACACCGGGGAGCTGTTTTTT. It yields the protein CASSEYRGQRNTGELFF. The rearrangement joins TRBV25-1 to TRBJ2-2, with a weak D call TRBD1 (6 bases). Per germline, CDR1 MGHDK and CDR2 SYGVNS. CDR3 size: 17 residues. Trimming stripped 0 bases from V and 1 base from J, with 12 bases between.

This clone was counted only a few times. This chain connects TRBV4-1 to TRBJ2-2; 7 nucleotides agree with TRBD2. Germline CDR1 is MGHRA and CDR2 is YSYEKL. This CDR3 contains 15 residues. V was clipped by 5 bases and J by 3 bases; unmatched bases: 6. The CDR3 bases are TGCGCCAGCAGCGGGAACCTAGCGGACACCGGGGAGCTGTTTTTT. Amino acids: CASSGNLADTGELFF.

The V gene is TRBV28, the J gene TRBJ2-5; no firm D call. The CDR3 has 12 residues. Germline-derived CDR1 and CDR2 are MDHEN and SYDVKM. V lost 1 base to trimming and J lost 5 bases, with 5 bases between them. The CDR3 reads CASSLLGETQYF. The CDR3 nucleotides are TGTGCCAGCAGTTTATTAGGGGAGACCCAGTACTTC.

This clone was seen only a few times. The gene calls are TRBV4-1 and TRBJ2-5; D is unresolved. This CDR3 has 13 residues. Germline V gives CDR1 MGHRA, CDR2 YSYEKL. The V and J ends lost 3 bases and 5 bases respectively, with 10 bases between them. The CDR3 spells CASSQVRVETQYF. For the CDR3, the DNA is TGCGCCAGCAGCCAGGTTCGGGTGGAGACCCAGTACTTC.

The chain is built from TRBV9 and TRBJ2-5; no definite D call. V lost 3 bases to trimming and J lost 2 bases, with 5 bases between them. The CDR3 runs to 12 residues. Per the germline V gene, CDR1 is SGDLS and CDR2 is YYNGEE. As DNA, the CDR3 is TGTGCCAGCAGCGCACTTCAAGAGACCCAGTACTTC. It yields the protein CASSALQETQYF.

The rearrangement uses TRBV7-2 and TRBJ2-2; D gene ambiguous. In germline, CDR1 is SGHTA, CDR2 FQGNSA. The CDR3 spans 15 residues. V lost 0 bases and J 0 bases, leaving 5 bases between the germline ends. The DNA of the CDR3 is TGTGCCAGCAGCTTAGCAGGCCCGAACACCGGGGAGCTGTTTTTT. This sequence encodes CASSLAGPNTGELFF.

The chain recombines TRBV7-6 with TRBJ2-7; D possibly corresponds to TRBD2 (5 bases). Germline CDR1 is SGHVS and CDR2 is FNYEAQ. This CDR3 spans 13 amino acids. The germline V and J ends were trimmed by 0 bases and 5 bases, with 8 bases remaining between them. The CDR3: CASSLAPRDEQYF. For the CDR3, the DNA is TGTGCCAGCAGCTTAGCGCCGCGGGACGAGCAGTACTTC. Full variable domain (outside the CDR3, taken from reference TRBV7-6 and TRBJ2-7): GAGVSQSPRYKVTKRGQDVALRCDPISGHVSLYWYRQALGQGPEFLTYFNYEAQQDKSGLPNDRFSAERPEGSISTLTIQRTEQRDSAMYRCASSLAPRDEQYFGPGTRLTVT.

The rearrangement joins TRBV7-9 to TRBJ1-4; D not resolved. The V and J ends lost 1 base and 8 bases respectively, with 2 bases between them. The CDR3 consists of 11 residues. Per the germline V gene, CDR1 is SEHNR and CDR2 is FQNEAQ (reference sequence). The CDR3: CASSLVEKLFF. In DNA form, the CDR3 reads TGTGCCAGCAGCTTAGTCGAAAAACTGTTTTTT.

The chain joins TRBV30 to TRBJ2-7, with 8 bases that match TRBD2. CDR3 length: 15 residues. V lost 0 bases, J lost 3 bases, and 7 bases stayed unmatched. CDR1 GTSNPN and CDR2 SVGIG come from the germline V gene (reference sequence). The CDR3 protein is CAWSVPTSGFYEQYF. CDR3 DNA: TGTGCCTGGAGTGTACCCACTAGCGGCTTCTACGAGCAGTACTTC.

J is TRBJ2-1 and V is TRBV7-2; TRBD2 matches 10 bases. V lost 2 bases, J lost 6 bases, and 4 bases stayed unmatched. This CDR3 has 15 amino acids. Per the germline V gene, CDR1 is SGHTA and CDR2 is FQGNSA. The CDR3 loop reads CASSLSGRAINEQFF. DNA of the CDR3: TGTGCCAGCAGCTTAAGCGGGAGGGCCATCAATGAGCAGTTCTTC.

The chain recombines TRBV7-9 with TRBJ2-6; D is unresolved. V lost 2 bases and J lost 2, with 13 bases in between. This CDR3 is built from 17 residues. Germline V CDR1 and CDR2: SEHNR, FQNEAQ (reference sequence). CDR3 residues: CASSLKEGLAGANVLTF. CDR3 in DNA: TGTGCCAGCAGCTTAAAGGAAGGGCTGGCTGGGGCCAACGTCCTGACTTTC.

CDR3 DNA: TGTGCCAGCAGCCCGCTAGGGAATGAGCAGTTCTTC. This encodes CASSPLGNEQFF. The V gene is TRBV7-2, the J gene TRBJ2-1; no clear D gene. Trimming removed 5 bases from V and 7 bases from J, with 9 bases in between. The germline gives CDR1 SGHTA, CDR2 FQGNSA. The CDR3 is 12 residues long.

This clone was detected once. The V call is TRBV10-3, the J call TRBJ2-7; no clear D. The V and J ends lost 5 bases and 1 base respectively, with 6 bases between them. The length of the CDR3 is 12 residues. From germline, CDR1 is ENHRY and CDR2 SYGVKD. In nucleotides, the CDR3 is TGTGCCATCAGTATGGAGTCCTACGAGCAGTACTTC. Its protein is CAISMESYEQYF.

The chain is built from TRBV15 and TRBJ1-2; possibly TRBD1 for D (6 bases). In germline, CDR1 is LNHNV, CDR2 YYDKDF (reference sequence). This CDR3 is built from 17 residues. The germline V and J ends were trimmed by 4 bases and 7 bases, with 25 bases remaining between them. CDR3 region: CATSTPRSAGAEGGYTF. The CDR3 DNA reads TGTGCCACCAGCACTCCACGTTCGGCAGGGGCGGAGGGTGGCTACACCTTC.

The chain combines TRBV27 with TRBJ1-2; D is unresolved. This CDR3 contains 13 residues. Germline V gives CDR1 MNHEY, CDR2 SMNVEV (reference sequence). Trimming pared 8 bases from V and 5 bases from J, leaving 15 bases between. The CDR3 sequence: CASSPRSGYGYTF. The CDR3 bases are TGTGCCAGCTCTCCCCGTTCTGGGTATGGCTACACCTTC.

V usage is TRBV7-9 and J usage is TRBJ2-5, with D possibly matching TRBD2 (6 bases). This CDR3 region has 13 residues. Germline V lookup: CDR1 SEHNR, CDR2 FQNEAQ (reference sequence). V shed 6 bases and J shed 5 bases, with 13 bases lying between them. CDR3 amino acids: CASSSEGPETQYF. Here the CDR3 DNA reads TGTGCCAGCAGTTCGGAGGGCCCGGAGACCCAGTACTTC.

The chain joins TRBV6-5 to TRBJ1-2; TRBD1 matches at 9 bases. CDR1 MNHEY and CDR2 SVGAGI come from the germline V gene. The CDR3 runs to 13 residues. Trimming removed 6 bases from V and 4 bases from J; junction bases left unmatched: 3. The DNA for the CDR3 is TGTGCCAGCAGCATGACAGGGGGCTATGGCTACACCTTC. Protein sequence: CASSMTGGYGYTF.

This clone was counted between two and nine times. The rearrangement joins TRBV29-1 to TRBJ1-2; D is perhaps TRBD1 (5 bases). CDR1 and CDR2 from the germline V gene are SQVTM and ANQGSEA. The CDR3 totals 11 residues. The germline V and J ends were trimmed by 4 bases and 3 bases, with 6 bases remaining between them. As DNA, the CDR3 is TGCAGCGTTGGCAGGGACTATGGCTACACCTTC. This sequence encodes CSVGRDYGYTF.

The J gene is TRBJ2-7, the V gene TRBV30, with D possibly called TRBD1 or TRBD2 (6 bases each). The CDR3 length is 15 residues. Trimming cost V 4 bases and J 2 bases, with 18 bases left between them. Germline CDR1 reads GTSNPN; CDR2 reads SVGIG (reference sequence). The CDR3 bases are TGTGCCTGGACCGACCGGGGGCTGACGACCTACGAGCAGTACTTC. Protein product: CAWTDRGLTTYEQYF.

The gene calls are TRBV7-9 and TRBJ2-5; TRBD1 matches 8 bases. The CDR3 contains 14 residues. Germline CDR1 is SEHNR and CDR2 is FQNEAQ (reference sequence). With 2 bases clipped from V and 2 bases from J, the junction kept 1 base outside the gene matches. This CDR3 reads CASSLRQGQETQYF. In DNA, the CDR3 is TGTGCCAGCAGCTTAAGACAGGGGCAAGAGACCCAGTACTTC. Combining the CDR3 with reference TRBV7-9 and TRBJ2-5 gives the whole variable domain DTGVSQNPRHKITKRGQNVTFRCDPISEHNRLYWYRQTLGQGPEFLTYFQNEAQLEKSRLLSDRFSAERPKGSFSTLEIQRTEQGDSAMYLCASSLRQGQETQYFGPGTRLLVL.

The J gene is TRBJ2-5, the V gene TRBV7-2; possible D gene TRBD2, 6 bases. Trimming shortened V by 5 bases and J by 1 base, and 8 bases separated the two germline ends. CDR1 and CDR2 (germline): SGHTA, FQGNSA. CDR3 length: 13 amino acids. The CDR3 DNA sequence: TGTGCCAGCAGCAAGACTAGCCAAGAGACCCAGTACTTC. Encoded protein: CASSKTSQETQYF.

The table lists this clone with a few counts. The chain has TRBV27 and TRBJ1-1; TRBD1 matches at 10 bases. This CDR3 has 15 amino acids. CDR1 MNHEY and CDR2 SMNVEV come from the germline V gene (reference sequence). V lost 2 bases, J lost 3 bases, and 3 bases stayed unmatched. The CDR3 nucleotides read TGTGCCAGCAGTTTAGCCGGGACAGGGGACACTGAAGCTTTCTTT. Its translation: CASSLAGTGDTEAFF.